The clone carrying this T cell receptor beta chain occurred many times. Its target is unknown. CDR3 regions were amplified by Arm-PCR using iRepertoire HTBI primers to build TCR beta libraries. Per the study methods: The samples yielded some 62 TRBV and 13 to 15 TRBJ segments. One entry per CDR3 protein results from TCRdb running MiXCR on the multiplex PCR reads. The V and J calls follow TCRdb's processing rather than the paper's. This sample has about 430,000 distinct CDR3 sequences; roughly 23% occur once, and the top ten carry approximately 14%. The data belong to a study of regulatory T cells in long-lasting Graves disease. Study-level points and caveats: Lower TCR diversity was seen in persistent Graves' patients than in newly diagnosed ones.

Time point denoted: persistent/refractory GD, antithyroid drugs over 5 years with positive TRAb. Generation of the TCR library employed RNA extracted from PBMCs. The CDR3 extends over 12 amino acids. V was cut by 10 bases and J by 7 bases, with 16 bases left in between. Germline V gene sequence: CDR1 SNHLY, CDR2 FYNNEI. This TCR was sampled from a female donor with Graves disease. The gene calls are TRBV2 and TRBJ2-5, with D hard to call. The sequencing used peripheral blood mononuclear cells (PBMCs), collected when the disease was refractory, from a patient treated with antithyroid drugs. CDR3 coding DNA: TGTGCCATCACGGGTCTCAAGGGGACCCAGTACTTC. Protein product: CAITGLKGTQYF.